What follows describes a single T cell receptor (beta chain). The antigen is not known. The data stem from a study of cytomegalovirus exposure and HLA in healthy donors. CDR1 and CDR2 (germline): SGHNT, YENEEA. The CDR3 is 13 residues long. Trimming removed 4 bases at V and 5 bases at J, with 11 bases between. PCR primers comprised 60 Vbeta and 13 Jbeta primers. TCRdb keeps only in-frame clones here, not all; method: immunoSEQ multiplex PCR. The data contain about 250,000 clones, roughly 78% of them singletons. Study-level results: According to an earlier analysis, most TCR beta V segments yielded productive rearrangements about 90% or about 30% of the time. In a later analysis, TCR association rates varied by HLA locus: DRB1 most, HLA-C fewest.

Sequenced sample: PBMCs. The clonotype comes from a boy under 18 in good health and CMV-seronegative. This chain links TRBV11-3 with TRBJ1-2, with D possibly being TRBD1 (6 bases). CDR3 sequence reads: CASSSRGVYGYTF. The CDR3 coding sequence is TGTGCCAGCAGCTCCAGGGGAGTGTATGGCTACACCTTC.